This T cell receptor beta chain was sequenced during a study of shared clonotypes between healthy human individuals. Trimming took 6 bases from V and 4 from J, leaving 24 bases between them. Germline V gives CDR1 SQVTM, CDR2 ANQGSEA. The CDR3 consists of 16 residues. Profiled with immunoSEQ multiplex PCR; TCRdb holds only in-frame clones, not every one. The sample includes about 480,000 clones, around 74% seen only once; the top ten take 10% to 15%. V gene TRBV29-1 combines with J gene TRBJ1-2; no definite D call. The source of this sequence is a woman in her thirties or forties in good health. Some clones in this sample may be carry-over from other donors' samples. The sample was PBMCs. The CDR3 DNA sequence: TGCAGCGTAAATTACCCGAATAGGGAGTATGGCTATGGCTACACCTTC. Translation: CSVNYPNREYGYGYTF.